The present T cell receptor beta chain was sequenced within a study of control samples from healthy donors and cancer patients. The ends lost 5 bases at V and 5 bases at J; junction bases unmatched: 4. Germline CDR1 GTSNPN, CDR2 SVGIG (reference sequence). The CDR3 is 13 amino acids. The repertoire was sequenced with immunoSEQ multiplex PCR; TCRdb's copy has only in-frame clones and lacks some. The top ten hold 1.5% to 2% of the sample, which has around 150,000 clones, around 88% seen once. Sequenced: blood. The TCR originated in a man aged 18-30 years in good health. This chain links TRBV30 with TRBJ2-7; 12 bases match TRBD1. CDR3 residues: CAWGDRGQDEQYF. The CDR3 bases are TGTGCCTGGGGGGACAGGGGGCAAGACGAGCAGTACTTC.